Below, 21 T cell receptor beta chains from the same sample are listed, as sequenced in a study of early T cells in non-severe SARS-CoV-2 infection. TCRdb redid the calling of the 5' RACE reads with MiXCR, one entry per CDR3 protein. Altogether around 60,000 distinct CDR3 sequences are present, about 12% being singletons, with the ten largest covering around 4.2%. Sequenced material: whole blood. The receptors here all came from an adult who was a healthcare worker with PCR-confirmed SARS-CoV-2 infection or an uninfected control (not recorded which).

The sample holds many counts of this clonotype. The chain combines TRBV5-4 with TRBJ1-1; D ambiguous. The germline V gene encodes CDR1 SGHNT and CDR2 YYREEE (reference sequence). V was trimmed by 0 bases and J by 11 bases, leaving 11 bases between them. The CDR3 has 12 residues. The CDR3 sequence: CASSLDDRRAFF. CDR3 nucleotides: TGTGCCAGCAGCTTGGATGATAGGAGGGCTTTCTTT.

This clonotype occurred a few times. The chain joins TRBV6-5 to TRBJ1-3; no reliable D call. This CDR3 comprises 15 residues. Germline CDR1 MNHEY, CDR2 SVGAGI. V shed 9 bases and J shed 0 bases, with 15 bases lying between them. The CDR3 loop reads CASLETGGSGNTIYF. CDR3 DNA: TGTGCCAGTCTAGAGACCGGCGGCTCTGGAAACACCATATATTTT.

This chain joins TRBV5-1 and TRBJ2-7; perhaps TRBD1 as D (7 bases). Germline values: CDR1 SGHRS, CDR2 YFSETQ. V was trimmed by 7 bases and J by 4 bases, leaving 18 bases between them. This CDR3 comprises 14 residues. The CDR3 nucleotides read TGCGCCAGCTCCGGCGGAGGGGGCTTGTACGAGCAGTACTTC. Its protein product is CASSGGGGLYEQYF. Full variable domain (outside the CDR3, taken from reference TRBV5-1 and TRBJ2-7): KAGVTQTPRYLIKTRGQQVTLSCSPISGHRSVSWYQQTPGQGLQFLFEYFSETQRNKGNFPGRFSGRQFSNSRSEMNVSTLELGDSALYLCASSGGGGLYEQYFGPGTRLTVT.

V gene TRBV11-1 combines with J gene TRBJ2-7; D unresolved. Germline V gene data show CDR1 as SGHAT and CDR2 as FQDESV (reference sequence). Between the trimmed V and J ends, which lost 3 bases and 3 bases, there was a span of 15 bases. This CDR3 contains 15 residues. CDR3 loop: CASSFQDLRDYEQYF. The CDR3 coding sequence is TGTGCCAGCAGCTTCCAGGACCTAAGGGACTACGAGCAGTACTTC.

This clonotype turned up a few times. The chain employs TRBV7-2 and TRBJ1-1, with D tentatively TRBD1 (6 bases). Trimming shortened V by 7 bases and J by 0 bases, and 18 bases separated the two germline ends. The germline V gene encodes CDR1 SGHTA and CDR2 FQGNSA. The CDR3 length is 16 residues. The CDR3 nucleotides read TGTGCCAGCACCGGAACCTCAGGGGCGTTGAACACTGAAGCTTTCTTT. Residues: CASTGTSGALNTEAFF.

V usage is TRBV5-1 and J usage is TRBJ2-3; the D is unclear. The CDR3 extends over 14 amino acids. Per the germline V gene, CDR1 is SGHRS and CDR2 is YFSETQ. Trimming cost V 0 bases and J 4 bases, with 9 bases left between them. Here the CDR3 DNA reads TGCGCCAGCAGCTTGGCGGTAGTCGCAGATACGCAGTATTTT. Amino acid sequence: CASSLAVVADTQYF.

This clonotype was counted ten times or more. The J gene is TRBJ2-7, the V gene TRBV29-1; TRBD1 agrees at 7 bases. The germline CDR1 and CDR2 sequences are SQVTM and ANQGSEA. Trimming at V came to 6 bases and at J to 1 base, leaving 6 bases not matched to a gene. The CDR3 totals 13 residues. The CDR3 is CSVRQGDSYEQYF. The CDR3 bases are TGCAGCGTCAGACAGGGAGATTCCTACGAGCAGTACTTC.

The chain has TRBV9 and TRBJ2-6, with 9 bases lining up with TRBD1. Germline V gene sequence: CDR1 SGDLS, CDR2 YYNGEE. Losses at the gene ends were 5 bases for V and 0 bases for J; bases not matched to a gene: 9. The CDR3 loop spans 18 amino acids. The CDR3 protein is CASSYPGQGYSGANVLTF. The CDR3 bases are TGTGCCAGCAGTTATCCGGGACAGGGCTACTCTGGGGCCAACGTCCTGACTTTC.

The chain is built from TRBV7-9 and TRBJ1-3; D is ambiguous. CDR1 and CDR2 (germline): SEHNR, FQNEAQ (reference sequence). CDR3 length: 14 amino acids. With 1 base removed from V and 8 bases from J, the gap between germline ends came to 12 bases. This CDR3 reads CASSLDRGGYTIYF. The CDR3 region has the DNA TGTGCCAGCAGCTTAGACAGAGGCGGCTACACCATATATTTT. The full variable domain, completed using reference TRBV7-9 and TRBJ1-3, is DTGVSQNPRHKITKRGQNVTFRCDPISEHNRLYWYRQTLGQGPEFLTYFQNEAQLEKSRLLSDRFSAERPKGSFSTLEIQRTEQGDSAMYLCASSLDRGGYTIYFGEGSWLTVV.

This clonotype was observed at least ten times. The chain employs TRBV29-1 and TRBJ2-5; the D gene is possibly TRBD2 (5 bases). CDR1 is SQVTM, CDR2 ANQGSEA, per germline. V was cut by 4 bases and J by 3 bases, with 12 bases left in between. The CDR3 sequence is 13 residues long. The CDR3 coding sequence is TGCAGCGTTGGAATCGGGGTGGAAGAGACCCAGTACTTC. Encoded protein: CSVGIGVEETQYF.

This clonotype has just a few counts. V and J are TRBV7-9 and TRBJ1-2; D call uncertain. The CDR3 covers 12 residues. Trimming pared 1 base from V and 6 bases from J, leaving 6 bases between. The V gene's germline CDR1 is SEHNR and CDR2 FQNEAQ (reference sequence). The CDR3 DNA reads TGTGCCAGCAGCTTAGGGCCCAATGGCTACACCTTC. Encoded protein: CASSLGPNGYTF. The whole variable domain, filled in from reference TRBV7-9 and TRBJ1-2, reads DTGVSQNPRHKITKRGQNVTFRCDPISEHNRLYWYRQTLGQGPEFLTYFQNEAQLEKSRLLSDRFSAERPKGSFSTLEIQRTEQGDSAMYLCASSLGPNGYTFGSGTRLTVV.

Turning to this clonotype: Since a much larger clone is just one base distant, this may be a read error. The chain links TRBV5-1 to TRBJ1-1, with 7 bases that match TRBD1. Germline assignment: CDR1 SGHRS and CDR2 YFSETQ. This CDR3 is 12 amino acids long. The CDR3 sequence is CASRKGGTEVFF. The CDR3 DNA reads as TGCGCCAGCAGAAAAGGGGGCACTGAAGTTTTCTTT. Based on the CDR3 plus reference TRBV5-1 and TRBJ1-1, the full variable domain is KAGVTQTPRYLIKTRGQQVTLSCSPISGHRSVSWYQQTPGQGLQFLFEYFSETQRNKGNFPGRFSGRQFSNSRSEMNVSTLELGDSALYLCASRKGGTEVFFGQGTRLTVV.

The chain recombines TRBV7-8 with TRBJ2-5; 7 bases map to TRBD1. The CDR3 sequence is 15 residues long. V shed 8 bases, J shed 5 bases, and the junction held 14 bases outside the gene matches. Germline V gene sequence: CDR1 SGHVS, CDR2 FQNEAQ. The CDR3: CASSSSGGLGETQYF. The CDR3 DNA follows: TGTGCCAGCTCATCATCAGGGGGTCTGGGCGAGACCCAGTACTTC. The entire variable domain, with the rest obtained from reference TRBV7-8 and TRBJ2-5, is as follows: GAGVSQSPRYKVAKRGQDVALRCDPISGHVSLFWYQQALGQGPEFLTYFQNEAQLDKSGLPSDRFFAERPEGSVSTLKIQRTQQEDSAVYLCASSSSGGLGETQYFGPGTRLLVL.

This clonotype showed up just a few times. CDR3 DNA: TGTGCCAGCAGCCAGGCGGCTGGACGGAATGAAAAACTGTTTTTT. Protein product: CASSQAAGRNEKLFF. This sequence joins TRBV7-8 and TRBJ1-4; D call uncertain. V was pared by 5 bases and J by 5 bases, with 15 bases between. Germline assignment: CDR1 SGHVS and CDR2 FQNEAQ. CDR3 length: 15 residues.

The genes are TRBV29-1 and TRBJ2-1; D is uncertain. Germline CDR1 SQVTM, CDR2 ANQGSEA. Trimming removed 8 bases at V and 2 bases at J, with 13 bases between. The CDR3 runs to 13 residues. The CDR3 loop is CSFIHHPYNEQFF. CDR3 nucleotide sequence: TGCAGCTTTATACACCACCCCTACAATGAGCAGTTCTTC.

The table lists this clonotype with many counts. The CDR3 DNA follows: TGTGCCAGCAGTCAGGACGGCACCGGGGAGCTGTTTTTT. Protein sequence: CASSQDGTGELFF. The chain has TRBV6-5 and TRBJ2-2, with unresolved D. Trimming pared 5 bases from V and 4 bases from J, leaving 8 bases between. The CDR3 sequence is 13 residues long. Per germline, CDR1 MNHEY and CDR2 SVGAGI.

This clonotype was seen repeatedly, ten times or more. This chain uses TRBV4-1 with TRBJ1-5; TRBD1 might be the D (5 bases). The CDR3 is 16 residues long. V dropped 4 bases and J dropped 0 bases, with 13 bases sitting between them. CDR1 MGHRA and CDR2 YSYEKL come from the germline V gene. CDR3 bases: TGCGCCAGCAGCCCCAGACAGCCATATAGCAATCAGCCCCAGCATTTT. The encoded protein is CASSPRQPYSNQPQHF.

The chain joins TRBV9 to TRBJ1-1; D not certain. Germline assignment: CDR1 SGDLS and CDR2 YYNGEE. The CDR3 runs to 12 residues. V was trimmed by 2 bases and J by 10 bases, leaving 12 bases between them. The CDR3 sequence: CASSVVEGRAFF. The CDR3 DNA reads TGTGCCAGCAGCGTTGTTGAGGGTAGAGCTTTCTTT.

By share of the sample, this clonotype is medium-sized. This chain uses TRBV28 with TRBJ1-1, with a possible D match to TRBD1 (5 bases). Deletions cut 4 bases from V and 3 bases from J, with 12 bases between. The CDR3 loop spans 14 amino acids. From germline, CDR1 is MDHEN and CDR2 SYDVKM. The DNA for the CDR3 is TGTGCCAGCAGTTCCCAGGGTTGGGACACTGAAGCTTTCTTT. It is translated as CASSSQGWDTEAFF.

Details on this clonotype: A much larger clonotype is one base distant, so this may be a read error. The chain uses TRBV12-3 or TRBV12-4 and TRBJ2-5, with D possibly being TRBD1 (5 bases). The germline V and J ends were trimmed by 5 bases and 10 bases, with 11 bases remaining between them. The CDR3 extends over 11 amino acids. CDR3 sequence reads: CASSPSGNQYF. CDR3 nucleotide sequence: TGTGCCAGCAGTCCGTCAGGGAACCAGTACTTC.

On this clonotype: This may arise from a read error, as a much more abundant clone is one base away. V and J are TRBV27 and TRBJ1-6; 7 bases are shared with TRBD1. The germline V gene has CDR1 MNHEY and CDR2 SMNVEV (reference sequence). CDR3 length equals 16 residues. DNA for the CDR3: TGTGCCAGCAGTCCGAACCGGGCAGGGGGAAGGTCACCCCTCCGCTTT. It is translated as CASSPNRAGGRSPLRF.